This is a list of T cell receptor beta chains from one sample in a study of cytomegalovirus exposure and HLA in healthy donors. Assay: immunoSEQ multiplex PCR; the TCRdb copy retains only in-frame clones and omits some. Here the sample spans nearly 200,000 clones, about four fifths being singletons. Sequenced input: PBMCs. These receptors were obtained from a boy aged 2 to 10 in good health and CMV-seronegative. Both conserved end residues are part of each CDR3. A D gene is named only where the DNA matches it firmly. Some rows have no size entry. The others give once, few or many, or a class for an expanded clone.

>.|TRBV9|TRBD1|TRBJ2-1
TGTGCTAGCAAGGAACAGGGGCAGCACAATGAGCAGTTCTTC
CASKEQGQHNEQFF
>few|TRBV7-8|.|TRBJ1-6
TGTGCCAGCAGGGGGGCGTCCTATAATTCACCCCTCCACTTT
CASRGASYNSPLHF
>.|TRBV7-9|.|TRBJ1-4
TGTGCCAGCAGCCGGGGGGCCGTCGTTGAAAAACTGTTTTTT
CASSRGAVVEKLFF
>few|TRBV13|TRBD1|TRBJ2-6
TGTGCCAGCAGCCCTCTGACAGGGGCACCTTCTGGGGCCAACGTCCTGACTTTC
CASSPLTGAPSGANVLTF
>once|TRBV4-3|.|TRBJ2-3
TGCGCCAGCAGCCAAAGCCCCAGCGGCGATACGCAGTATTTT
CASSQSPSGDTQYF
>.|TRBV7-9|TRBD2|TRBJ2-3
TGTGCCAGCAGCGCGGGACTAGCGGGGGACTTAATAGATACGCAGTATTTT
CASSAGLAGDLIDTQYF
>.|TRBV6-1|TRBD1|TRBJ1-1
TGTGCCAGCAGAGACAGGGCGGGCACTGAAGCTTTCTTT
CASRDRAGTEAFF
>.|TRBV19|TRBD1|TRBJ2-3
TGTGCCAGTAGTTTTTCAGACAGGGCGAGCACAGATACGCAGTATTTT
CASSFSDRASTDTQYF
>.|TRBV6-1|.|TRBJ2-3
TGTGCCAGCAGTGAACCCCCCGCGGCAGGGATCGCAGATACGCAGTATTTT
CASSEPPAAGIADTQYF
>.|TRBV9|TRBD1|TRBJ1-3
TGTGCCAGCAGCGCTTATTCCGGGACAGCAAACCCCTCTGGAAACACCATATATTTT
CASSAYSGTANPSGNTIYF
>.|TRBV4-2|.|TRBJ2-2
TGTGCCAGCAGCCAAGATCTTCGCGGTTCGGTCACCGGGGAGCTGTTTTTT
CASSQDLRGSVTGELFF
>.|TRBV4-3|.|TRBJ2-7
TGCGCCAGCAGCCAAGAAAATCCCCAGGGGTCGCATCGCTCCTACGAGCAGTACTTC
CASSQENPQGSHRSYEQYF
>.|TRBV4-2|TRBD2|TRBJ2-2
TGTGCCAGCAGCCAGGGGACTAGCGGGGGAAGGTCAGGCGGGGAGCTGTTTTTT
CASSQGTSGGRSGGELFF
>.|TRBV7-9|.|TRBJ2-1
TGTTCCAGCAGCTTAGACGGACTAGGGGGGATCCATGAGCAGTTCTTC
CSSSLDGLGGIHEQFF
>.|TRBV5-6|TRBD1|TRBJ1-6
TGTGCCAGCAGCTTGGACAGGGGCGCCTATAATTCACCCCTCCACTTT
CASSLDRGAYNSPLHF
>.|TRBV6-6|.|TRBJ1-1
TGTGCCAGCAACCAAGCCATAAACACTGAAGCTTTCTTT
CASNQAINTEAFF
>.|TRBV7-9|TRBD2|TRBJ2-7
TGTGCCAGCGGGGGGGTTAAGCGGGGGAGCCTCTGGGACGAGCAGTACTTC
CASGGVKRGSLWDEQYF
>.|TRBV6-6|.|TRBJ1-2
TGTGCCAGCAGTTCTCAGGGCAGTCTTCCTAACTATGGCTACACCTTC
CASSSQGSLPNYGYTF
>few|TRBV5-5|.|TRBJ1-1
TGTGCCAGCAGCTCCGGGATTCTGGGGAACACTGAAGCTTTCTTT
CASSSGILGNTEAFF
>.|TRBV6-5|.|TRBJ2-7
TGTGCCAGCACCAGAGGGTACCCATCCTACGAGCAGTACTTC
CASTRGYPSYEQYF
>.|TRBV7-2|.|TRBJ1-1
TGTGCCAGCAGCCGAGACAGGAACACTGAAGCTTTCTTT
CASSRDRNTEAFF
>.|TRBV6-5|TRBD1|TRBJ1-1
TGTGCCAGCAGTCCCGGGACAGGGTTGAACACTGAAGCTTTCTTT
CASSPGTGLNTEAFF
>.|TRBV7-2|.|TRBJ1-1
TGTGCCAGCAGCTGGGCGGCGGGTCGGGGCACTGAAGCTTTCTTT
CASSWAAGRGTEAFF
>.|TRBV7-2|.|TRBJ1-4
TGTGCCAGCAGCCCCAAACGGACACCTAATGAAAAACTGTTTTTT
CASSPKRTPNEKLFF
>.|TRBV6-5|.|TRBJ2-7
TGTGCCAGCAGTTACTTCGGCGGTGTCTCCTACGAGCAGTACTTC
CASSYFGGVSYEQYF
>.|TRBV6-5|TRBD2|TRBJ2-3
TGTGCCAGTCAGTCCCGGGGGGGGCGCGTAGATACGCAGTATTTT
CASQSRGGRVDTQYF
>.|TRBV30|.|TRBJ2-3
TGTGCCTGGAGTGTTCAACAGGATACGCAGTATTTT
CAWSVQQDTQYF
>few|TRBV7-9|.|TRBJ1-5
TGTGCCAGCAGCTTAGCTGCGGATCAGCCCCAGCATTTT
CASSLAADQPQHF
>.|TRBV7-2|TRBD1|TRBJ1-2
TGTGCCAGCAGCCCCCGGGACAGTCTCTATGGCTACACCTTC
CASSPRDSLYGYTF
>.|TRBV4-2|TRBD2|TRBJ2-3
TGTGCCAGCAGCCAACAAAATCTAGCGGGGGGGCCGGGGGATACGCAGTATTTT
CASSQQNLAGGPGDTQYF
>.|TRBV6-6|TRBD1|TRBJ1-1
TGTGCCAGCAGTTACTCGAAAGGGACAGGTGAAGCTTTCTTT
CASSYSKGTGEAFF
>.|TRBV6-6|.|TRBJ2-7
TGTGCCACCCGGAGGGGGAGGGATCGACGCGAGCAGTACTTC
CATRRGRDRREQYF
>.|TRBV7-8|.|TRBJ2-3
TGTGCCAGCAGTCTCAGAACAGATACGCAGTATTTT
CASSLRTDTQYF
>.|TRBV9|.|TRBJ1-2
TGTGCCAGCAGCGTAGGCAGGGATTATGGCTACACCTTC
CASSVGRDYGYTF
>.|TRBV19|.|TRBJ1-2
TGTGCCAGTAGTCCCGGGAGCGTGAACTATGGCTACACCTTC
CASSPGSVNYGYTF
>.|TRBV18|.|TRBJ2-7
TGTGCCAGCTCAGAACAGGACAACTACGAGCAGTACTTC
CASSEQDNYEQYF
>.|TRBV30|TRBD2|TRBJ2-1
TGTGCCTGCTCTAGCGGGGTTTACAATGAGCAGTTCTTC
CACSSGVYNEQFF
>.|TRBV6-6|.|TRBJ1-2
TGTGCCAGCAGTGCTAAGAGGGCCCTCGGAGGCTACACCTTC
CASSAKRALGGYTF
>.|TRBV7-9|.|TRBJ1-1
TGTGCCAGCAGCTTAGGTAGGGGGAACACTGAAGCTTTCTTT
CASSLGRGNTEAFF
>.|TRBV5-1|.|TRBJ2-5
TGCGCCAGCAGCTTGGGTGGACTGTTCTTGGAGACCCAGTACTTC
CASSLGGLFLETQYF
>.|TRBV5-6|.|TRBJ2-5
TGTGCCAGCAGTAGAGGGAGGGGGCAAGAGACCCAGTACTTC
CASSRGRGQETQYF
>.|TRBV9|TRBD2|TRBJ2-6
TGTGCCAGCAGCGTAACAGAAGCGGGGGTCTACTCTGGGGCCAACGTCCTGACTTTC
CASSVTEAGVYSGANVLTF
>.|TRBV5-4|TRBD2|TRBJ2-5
TGTGCCAGCAGCTTCCGCGGGGGGTCGCAAGAGACCCAGTACTTC
CASSFRGGSQETQYF
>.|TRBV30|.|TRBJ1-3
TGTGCCTGGAGTGGAGCAGGAAACACCATATATTTT
CAWSGAGNTIYF
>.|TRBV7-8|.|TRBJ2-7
TGTGCCAGCAGCTTAGTTCTCAGGGGATCCTACGAGCAGTACTTC
CASSLVLRGSYEQYF
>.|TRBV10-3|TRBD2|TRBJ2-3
TGTGCCATCAGGTTACTAGCGGGGGGGCCAGGAGATACGCAGTATTTT
CAIRLLAGGPGDTQYF
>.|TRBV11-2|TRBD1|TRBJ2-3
TGTGCCAGCAGCTTGCGACAGGGTCGTATGAAGACAGATACGCAGTATTTT
CASSLRQGRMKTDTQYF
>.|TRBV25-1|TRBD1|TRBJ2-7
TGTGCCAGCAGTGGAGGGACAGGGGGGGTCGAGCAGTACTTC
CASSGGTGGVEQYF
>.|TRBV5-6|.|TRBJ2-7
TGTGCCAGCAGCCCAAGGGTGACAGAGGAGCAGTACTTC
CASSPRVTEEQYF
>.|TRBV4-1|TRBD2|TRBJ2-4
TGCGCCAGCAGCCAACTAGCGGGGGGGACACGGAACTTC
CASSQLAGGTRNF
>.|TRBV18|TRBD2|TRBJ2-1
TGTGCCAGCTCACCAAGGACTAGCGGGGGGGCTGGGCCGAACAATGAGCAGTTCTTC
CASSPRTSGGAGPNNEQFF
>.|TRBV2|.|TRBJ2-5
TGTGCCAGCAGGACCCGGGGTAGCATGCAAGAGACCCAGTACTTC
CASRTRGSMQETQYF
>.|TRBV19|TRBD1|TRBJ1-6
TGTGCCAGCTCATACCGACTCCCGGGACAGGGTATTGACAATTCACCCCTCCACTTT
CASSYRLPGQGIDNSPLHF
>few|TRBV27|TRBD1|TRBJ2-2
TGTGCCAGCAGTTCCGGGACAGGACGGGGGGAGCTGTTTTTT
CASSSGTGRGELFF
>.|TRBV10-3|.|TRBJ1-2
TGTGCCATCACGAGGATTAACTATGGCTACACCTTC
CAITRINYGYTF
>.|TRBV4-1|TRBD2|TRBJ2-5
TGCGCCAGCAGACCCACCTATAGCGGGGAAGAGACCCAGTACTTC
CASRPTYSGEETQYF
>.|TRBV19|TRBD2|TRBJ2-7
TGTGCCAGTAGTCCTAAACTAGCGGGGGGGCCATCCTACGAGCAGTACTTC
CASSPKLAGGPSYEQYF